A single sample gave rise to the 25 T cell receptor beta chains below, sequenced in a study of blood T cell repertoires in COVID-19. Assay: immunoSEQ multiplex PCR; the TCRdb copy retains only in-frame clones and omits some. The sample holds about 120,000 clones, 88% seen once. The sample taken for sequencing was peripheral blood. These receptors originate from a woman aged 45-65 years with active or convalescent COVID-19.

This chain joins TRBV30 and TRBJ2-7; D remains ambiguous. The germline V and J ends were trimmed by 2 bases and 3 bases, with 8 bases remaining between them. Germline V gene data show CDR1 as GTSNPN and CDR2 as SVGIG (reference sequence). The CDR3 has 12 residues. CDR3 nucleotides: TGTGCCTGGAGTCGAGGTCTCTACGAGCAGTACTTC. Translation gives CAWSRGLYEQYF.

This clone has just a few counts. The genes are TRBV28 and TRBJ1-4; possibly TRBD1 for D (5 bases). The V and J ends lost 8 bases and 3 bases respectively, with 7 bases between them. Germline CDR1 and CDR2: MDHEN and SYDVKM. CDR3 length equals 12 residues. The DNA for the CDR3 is TGTGCCAGCCGGGGGGCTAATGAAAAACTGTTTTTT. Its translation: CASRGANEKLFF. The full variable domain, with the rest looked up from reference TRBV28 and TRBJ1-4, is DVKVTQSSRYLVKRTGEKVFLECVQDMDHENMFWYRQDPGLGLRLIYFSYDVKMKEKGDIPEGYSVSREKKERFSLILESASTNQTSMYLCASRGANEKLFFGSGTQLSVL.

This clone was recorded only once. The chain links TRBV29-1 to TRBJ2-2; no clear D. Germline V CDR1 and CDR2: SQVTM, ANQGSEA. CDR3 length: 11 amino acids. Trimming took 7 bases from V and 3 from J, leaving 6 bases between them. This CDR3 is CSGGDTGELFF. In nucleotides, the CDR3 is TGCAGCGGAGGAGACACCGGGGAGCTGTTTTTT.

Written as DNA, the CDR3 is TGTGCCAGCAGCCTTGCGGAGACGAACACCGGGGAGCTGTTTTTT. Translation: CASSLAETNTGELFF. The chain joins TRBV4-2 to TRBJ2-2; no firm D call. Germline CDR1 LGHNA, CDR2 YNFKEQ. The CDR3 extends over 15 amino acids. Trimming stripped 4 bases from V and 0 bases from J, with 9 bases between.

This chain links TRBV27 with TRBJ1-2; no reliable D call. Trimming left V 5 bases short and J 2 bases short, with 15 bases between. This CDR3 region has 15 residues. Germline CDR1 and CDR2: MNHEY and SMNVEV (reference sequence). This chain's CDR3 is CASSTREGANYGYTF. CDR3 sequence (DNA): TGTGCCAGCAGTACCCGGGAGGGAGCAAACTATGGCTACACCTTC.

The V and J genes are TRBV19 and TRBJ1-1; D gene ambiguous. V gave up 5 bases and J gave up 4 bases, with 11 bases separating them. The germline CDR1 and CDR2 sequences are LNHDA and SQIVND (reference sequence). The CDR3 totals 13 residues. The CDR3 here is CASSPRFGTEAFF. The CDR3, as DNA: TGTGCCAGTAGTCCTCGCTTCGGCACTGAAGCTTTCTTT.

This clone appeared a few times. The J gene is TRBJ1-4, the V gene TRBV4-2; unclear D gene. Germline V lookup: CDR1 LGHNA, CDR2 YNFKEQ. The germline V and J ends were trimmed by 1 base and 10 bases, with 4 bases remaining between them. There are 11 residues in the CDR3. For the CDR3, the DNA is TGTGCCAGCAGCCAAGCGGGAAAACTGTTTTTT. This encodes CASSQAGKLFF.

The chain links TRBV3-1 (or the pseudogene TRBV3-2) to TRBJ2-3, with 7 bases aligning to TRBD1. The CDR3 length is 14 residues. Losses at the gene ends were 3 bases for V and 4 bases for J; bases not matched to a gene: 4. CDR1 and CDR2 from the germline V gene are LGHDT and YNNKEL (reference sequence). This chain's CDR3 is CASSHTGAADTQYF. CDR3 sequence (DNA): TGTGCCAGCAGCCACACAGGGGCGGCAGATACGCAGTATTTT.

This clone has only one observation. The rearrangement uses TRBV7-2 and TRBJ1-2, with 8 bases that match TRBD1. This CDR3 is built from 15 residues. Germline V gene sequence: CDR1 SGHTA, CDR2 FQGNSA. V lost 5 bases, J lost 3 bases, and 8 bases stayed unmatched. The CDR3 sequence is CASSLRQGADYGYTF. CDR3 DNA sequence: TGTGCCAGCAGCCTGAGGCAGGGGGCGGACTATGGCTACACCTTC.

The CDR3, as DNA: TGTGCCTGGAAAGGTCTAGCGGGGCATGCGGCCCAGTACTTC. Amino acid sequence: CAWKGLAGHAAQYF. The genes are TRBV30 and TRBJ2-5; 9 bases are shared with TRBD2. V shed 4 bases, J shed 9 bases, and the junction held 12 bases outside the gene matches. Looked up from germline, CDR1 is GTSNPN and CDR2 is SVGIG (reference sequence). The CDR3 has 14 amino acids.

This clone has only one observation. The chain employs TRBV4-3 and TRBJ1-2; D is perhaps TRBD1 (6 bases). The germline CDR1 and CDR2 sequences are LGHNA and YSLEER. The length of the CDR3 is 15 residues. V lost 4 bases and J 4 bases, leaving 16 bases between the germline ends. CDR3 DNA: TGCGCCAGCAGCCCATCCCTGACAGGAGGCTATGGCTACACCTTC. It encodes CASSPSLTGGYGYTF.

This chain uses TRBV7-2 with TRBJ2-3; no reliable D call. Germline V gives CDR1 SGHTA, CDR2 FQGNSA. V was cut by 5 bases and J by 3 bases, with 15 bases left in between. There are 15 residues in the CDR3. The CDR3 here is CASSPTTDWTDTQYF. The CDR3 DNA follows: TGTGCCAGCAGCCCAACTACGGATTGGACAGATACGCAGTATTTT.

The CDR3 reads CASSLDSYPGHNEKLFF. CDR3 sequence (DNA): TGTGCCAGCAGCTTAGATTCGTATCCGGGACATAATGAAAAACTGTTTTTT. The chain uses TRBV7-9 and TRBJ1-4; a possible D gene is TRBD1 (6 bases). Per germline, CDR1 SEHNR and CDR2 FQNEAQ (reference sequence). V was trimmed by 1 base and J by 4 bases, leaving 16 bases between them. This CDR3 has 17 amino acids.

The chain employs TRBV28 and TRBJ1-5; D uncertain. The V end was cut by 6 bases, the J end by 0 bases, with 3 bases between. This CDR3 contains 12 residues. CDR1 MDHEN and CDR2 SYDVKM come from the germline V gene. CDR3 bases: TGTGCCAGCAGGAGTAGCAATCAGCCCCAGCATTTT. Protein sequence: CASRSSNQPQHF.

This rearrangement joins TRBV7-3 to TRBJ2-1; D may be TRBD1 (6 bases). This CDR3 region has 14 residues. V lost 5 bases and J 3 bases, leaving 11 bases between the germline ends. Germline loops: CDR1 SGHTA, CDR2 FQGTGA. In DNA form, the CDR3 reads TGTGCCAGCAGCAAGGGACAAATCTACAATGAGCAGTTCTTC. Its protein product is CASSKGQIYNEQFF.

CDR3 nucleotides: TGTGCCAGCAGCTCCTCGCGGGAGGGCGTGGATACGCAGTATTTT. Translation gives CASSSSREGVDTQYF. The V call is TRBV7-8, the J call TRBJ2-3, with 9 bases fitting TRBD2. The germline V gene encodes CDR1 SGHVS and CDR2 FQNEAQ. Trimming at V came to 4 bases and at J to 6 bases, leaving 8 bases not matched to a gene. The CDR3 is 15 amino acids.

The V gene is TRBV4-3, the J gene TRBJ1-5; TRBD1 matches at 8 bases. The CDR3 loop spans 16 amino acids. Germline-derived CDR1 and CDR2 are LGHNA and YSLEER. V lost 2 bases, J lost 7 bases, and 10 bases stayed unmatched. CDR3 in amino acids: CASSQSPDRVPQPQHF. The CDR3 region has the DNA TGCGCCAGCAGCCAATCTCCGGACAGGGTACCGCAGCCCCAGCATTTT.

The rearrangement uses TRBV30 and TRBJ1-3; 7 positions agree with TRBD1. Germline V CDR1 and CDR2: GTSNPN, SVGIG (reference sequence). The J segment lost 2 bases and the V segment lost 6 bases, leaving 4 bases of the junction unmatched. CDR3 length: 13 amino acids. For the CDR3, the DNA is TGTGCCTGCCAGGGGGGTCCTGGAAACACCATATATTTT. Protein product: CACQGGPGNTIYF.

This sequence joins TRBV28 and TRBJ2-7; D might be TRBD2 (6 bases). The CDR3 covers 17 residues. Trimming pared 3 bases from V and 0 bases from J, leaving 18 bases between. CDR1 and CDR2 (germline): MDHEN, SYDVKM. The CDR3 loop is CASSFVPGVHGSYEQYF. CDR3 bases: TGTGCCAGCAGTTTCGTACCGGGGGTGCATGGCTCCTACGAGCAGTACTTC.

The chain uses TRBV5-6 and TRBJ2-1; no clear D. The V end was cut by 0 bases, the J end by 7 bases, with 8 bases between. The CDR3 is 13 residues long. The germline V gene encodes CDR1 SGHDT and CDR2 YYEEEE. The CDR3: CASSLGLPNEQFF. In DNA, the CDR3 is TGTGCCAGCAGCTTGGGACTGCCAAATGAGCAGTTCTTC.

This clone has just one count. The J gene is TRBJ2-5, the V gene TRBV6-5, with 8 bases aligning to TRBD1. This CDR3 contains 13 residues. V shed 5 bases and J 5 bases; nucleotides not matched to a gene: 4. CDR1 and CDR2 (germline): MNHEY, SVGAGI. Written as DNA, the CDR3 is TGTGCCAGCAGTCGGACAGGGTTCGAGACCCAGTACTTC. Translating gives CASSRTGFETQYF.

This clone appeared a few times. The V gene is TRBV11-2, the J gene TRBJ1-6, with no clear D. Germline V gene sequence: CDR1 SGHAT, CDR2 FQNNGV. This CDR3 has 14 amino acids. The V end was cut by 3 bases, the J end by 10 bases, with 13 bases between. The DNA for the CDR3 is TGTGCCAGCAGCTTCGGGGTAGGCGGATCACCCCTCCACTTT. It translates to CASSFGVGGSPLHF.

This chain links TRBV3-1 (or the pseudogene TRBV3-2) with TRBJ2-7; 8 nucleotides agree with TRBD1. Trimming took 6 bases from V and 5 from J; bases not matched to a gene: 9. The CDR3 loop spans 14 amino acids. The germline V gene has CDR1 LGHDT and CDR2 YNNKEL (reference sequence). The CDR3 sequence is CASSLRTGSHEQYF. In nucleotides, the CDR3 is TGTGCCAGCAGTCTTCGGACAGGGTCCCACGAGCAGTACTTC.

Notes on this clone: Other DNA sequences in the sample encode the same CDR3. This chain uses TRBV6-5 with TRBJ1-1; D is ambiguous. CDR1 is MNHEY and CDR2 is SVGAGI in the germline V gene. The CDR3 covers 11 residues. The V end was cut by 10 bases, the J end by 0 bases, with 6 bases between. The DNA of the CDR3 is TGTGCCACCTCTTTGAACACTGAAGCTTTCTTT. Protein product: CATSLNTEAFF.

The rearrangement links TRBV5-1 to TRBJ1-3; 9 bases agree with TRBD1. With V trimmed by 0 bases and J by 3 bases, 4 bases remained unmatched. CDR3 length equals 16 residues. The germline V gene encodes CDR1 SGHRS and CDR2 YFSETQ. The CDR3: CASSLATGGRGNTIYF. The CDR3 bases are TGCGCCAGCAGCTTGGCCACAGGGGGCCGTGGAAACACCATATATTTT.